These 28 T cell receptor beta chains came from one sample sequenced in a study of blood T cell repertoires in COVID-19. The method was immunoSEQ multiplex PCR; TCRdb's version includes in-frame clones alone and lacks a portion of them. The sample has 250,000 to 350,000 clones, 85% to 90% seen once. Material for sequencing was PBMCs or T cells enriched from blood (not recorded which). The receptors come from a woman younger than 30 who had recovered from COVID-19.

This clone has just a few counts. The J gene is TRBJ1-6, the V gene TRBV6-5; no firm D call. Trimming pared 5 bases from V and 13 bases from J, leaving 9 bases between. The germline V gene has CDR1 MNHEY and CDR2 SVGAGI. The CDR3 loop spans 11 amino acids. This chain's CDR3 is CASSHRGPLHF. The CDR3 DNA is TGTGCCAGCAGTCACCGGGGTCCCCTCCACTTT.

This clone was counted a few times. The J gene is TRBJ2-7, the V gene TRBV28; D may be TRBD1 (6 bases). The CDR3 extends over 16 amino acids. CDR1 and CDR2 (germline): MDHEN, SYDVKM. Trimming shortened V by 2 bases and J by 3 bases, and 17 bases separated the two germline ends. In DNA form, the CDR3 reads TGTGCCAGCAGTTTAGCAACAGGGAGAGGAGTCTACGAGCAGTACTTC. Translation: CASSLATGRGVYEQYF.

Remarks on this clone: Other DNA sequences from this sample encode an identical CDR3 as well. V usage is TRBV2 and J usage is TRBJ1-2; D unclear. The CDR3 is made up of 12 amino acids. Germline lookup yields CDR1 SNHLY and CDR2 FYNNEI. With 0 bases removed from V and 5 bases from J, the gap between germline ends came to 4 bases. This CDR3 is CASSEASYGYTF. The CDR3 DNA reads TGTGCCAGCAGTGAAGCCAGTTATGGCTACACCTTC.

This chain links TRBV4-1 with TRBJ1-5, with D perhaps TRBD1 (5 bases). This CDR3 has 15 amino acids. V lost 0 bases and J 5 bases, leaving 11 bases between the germline ends. Per the germline V gene, CDR1 is MGHRA and CDR2 is YSYEKL. Here the CDR3 DNA reads TGCGCCAGCAGCCAAGATGTGCAGGGTTATCAGCCCCAGCATTTT. Its protein is CASSQDVQGYQPQHF.

V gene TRBV18 combines with J gene TRBJ2-5; D might be TRBD1 (5 bases). V lost 3 bases and J 1 base, leaving 6 bases between the germline ends. CDR3 length: 13 amino acids. Germline-derived CDR1 and CDR2 are KGHSH and LQKENI. Here the CDR3 DNA reads TGTGCCAGCTCACCGACAGTCCAAGAGACCCAGTACTTC. Amino acids: CASSPTVQETQYF.

CDR3 protein: CASSLGGGYTF. As DNA, the CDR3 is TGTGCCAGCAGTTTGGGAGGTGGCTACACCTTC. The chain joins TRBV28 to TRBJ1-2; D gene ambiguous. CDR3 length: 11 residues. Trimming removed 3 bases from V and 7 bases from J, with 6 bases in between. Germline V gene data show CDR1 as MDHEN and CDR2 as SYDVKM.

This clone was detected a few times. This chain uses TRBV7-2 with TRBJ1-2; 8 bases are shared with TRBD1. V gave up 0 bases and J gave up 0 bases; unmatched junction bases: 3. There are 16 residues in the CDR3. Germline CDR1 SGHTA, CDR2 FQGNSA. In DNA form, the CDR3 reads TGTGCCAGCAGCTTAGCCTCGACAGGGGCTAACTATGGCTACACCTTC. Protein product: CASSLASTGANYGYTF.

The V and J genes are TRBV5-8 and TRBJ2-7; 10 positions agree with TRBD1. This CDR3 is 16 amino acids long. The germline CDR1 and CDR2 sequences are SGHTS and YDEGEE. V shed 4 bases, J shed 4 bases, and the junction held 11 bases outside the gene matches. CDR3 coding DNA: TGTGCCAGCAGCGGGGGGACGGGACAGGGGCTGTACGAGCAGTACTTC. It encodes CASSGGTGQGLYEQYF.

The rearrangement joins TRBV7-2 to TRBJ2-1; 8 positions match TRBD1. Germline CDR1 reads SGHTA; CDR2 reads FQGNSA. This CDR3 is 13 amino acids long. Trimming at V came to 5 bases and at J to 6 bases, leaving 3 bases not matched to a gene. The CDR3 DNA sequence: TGTGCCAGCAGCACGGACAGGGTCAATGAGCAGTTCTTC. Encoded protein: CASSTDRVNEQFF.

The CDR3 DNA sequence: TGTGCCAGCAGAAGGACAGGGAACAGTCAGCCCCAGCATTTT. This gives the protein CASRRTGNSQPQHF. The rearrangement joins TRBV27 to TRBJ1-5; the match to TRBD1 covers 8 bases. The CDR3 length is 14 residues. V shed 6 bases and J 6 bases; nucleotides not matched to a gene: 7. CDR1 and CDR2 from the germline V gene are MNHEY and SMNVEV (reference sequence).

The chain combines TRBV6-5 with TRBJ2-1; weak D call: TRBD2 (6 bases). Trimming pared 6 bases from V and 2 bases from J, leaving 11 bases between. The CDR3 is 14 amino acids. Germline V gene data show CDR1 as MNHEY and CDR2 as SVGAGI. This CDR3 reads CASRRLGAYNEQFF. The CDR3 region has the DNA TGTGCCAGCAGACGACTAGGGGCCTACAATGAGCAGTTCTTC.

This clone occurred a few times. The V call is TRBV27, the J call TRBJ1-2, with a weak D call TRBD1 (6 bases). CDR3 length: 14 residues. Germline CDR1 is MNHEY and CDR2 is SMNVEV (reference sequence). Between the trimmed V and J ends, which lost 4 bases and 2 bases, there was a span of 11 bases. The CDR3 spells CASSSITGNYGYTF. The CDR3 DNA follows: TGTGCCAGCAGTTCCATAACAGGGAACTATGGCTACACCTTC.

This chain uses TRBV30 with TRBJ2-7; D is undetermined. Trimming cost V 5 bases and J 0 bases, with 20 bases left between them. The CDR3 loop spans 16 amino acids. The V gene's germline CDR1 is GTSNPN and CDR2 SVGIG (reference sequence). The DNA of the CDR3 is TGTGCCTGGGCCCCCGGCTTTGCGGATAGCTCCTACGAGCAGTACTTC. Amino acids: CAWAPGFADSSYEQYF.

The chain links TRBV19 to TRBJ2-6; a possible D gene is TRBD1 (6 bases). Germline V gene lookup returns CDR1 LNHDA and CDR2 SQIVND (reference sequence). The CDR3 is 15 residues long. Trimming stripped 3 bases from V and 11 bases from J, with 17 bases between. The DNA of the CDR3 is TGTGCCAGTAGTATCTCTTTGGACAGCTCTTACGTCCTGACTTTC. Encoded protein: CASSISLDSSYVLTF.

The rearrangement links TRBV28 to TRBJ2-7; 7 nucleotides agree with TRBD1. The CDR3 has 16 amino acids. Germline trimming cut 5 bases from V and 0 bases from J; bases unmatched to any gene: 10. Germline loops: CDR1 MDHEN, CDR2 SYDVKM. As DNA, the CDR3 is TGTGCCAGCAGTCCAGGGACAGCTAAAATCTCCTACGAGCAGTACTTC. This translates into CASSPGTAKISYEQYF.

Worth noting for this clone: This sample includes further DNA sequences coding for the same CDR3. The V and J genes are TRBV6-5 and TRBJ1-1; possibly TRBD1 for D (6 bases). V was pared by 7 bases and J by 0 bases, with 12 bases between. Germline CDR1 reads MNHEY; CDR2 reads SVGAGI. This CDR3 contains 14 residues. The CDR3 DNA sequence: TGTGCCAGCACTAGGACAGTCATGAACACTGAAGCTTTCTTT. Protein: CASTRTVMNTEAFF.

This clone was found once. J is TRBJ2-7 and V is TRBV27, with D perhaps matching TRBD1 (6 bases). The germline V and J ends were trimmed by 8 bases and 3 bases, with 14 bases remaining between them. Germline assignment: CDR1 MNHEY and CDR2 SMNVEV (reference sequence). The CDR3 is made up of 13 amino acids. This CDR3 is CASRAGVFYEQYF. In DNA form, the CDR3 reads TGTGCCAGCCGGGCAGGGGTCTTCTACGAGCAGTACTTC.

The chain combines TRBV28 with TRBJ1-2, with 9 nucleotides matching TRBD1. The V gene end was trimmed by 4 bases and the J gene end by 4 bases; junction bases not matched to a gene: 4. Germline CDR1 is MDHEN and CDR2 is SYDVKM. CDR3 length equals 14 residues. This CDR3 reads CASSSQGALYGYTF. The DNA for the CDR3 is TGTGCCAGCAGTTCACAGGGGGCCCTCTATGGCTACACCTTC.

This clone was seen once. V gene TRBV5-5 combines with J gene TRBJ2-7; D is perhaps TRBD2 (5 bases). The CDR3 consists of 15 residues. The germline V gene encodes CDR1 SGHKS and CDR2 YYEKEE (reference sequence). V was shortened by 0 bases and J by 0 bases, with 10 bases between the two germline ends. The CDR3 coding sequence is TGTGCCAGCAGCTTGGAAGGAGGAAGCTCCTACGAGCAGTACTTC. It yields the protein CASSLEGGSSYEQYF.

The CDR3: CASSLAWNTEAFF. CDR3 coding DNA: TGTGCCAGCAGTTTAGCGTGGAACACTGAAGCTTTCTTT. The chain couples TRBV6-5 to TRBJ1-1; D unclear. Germline CDR1 and CDR2: MNHEY and SVGAGI. The ends were cut back, 4 bases at V and 1 base at J, with 7 bases in the middle. The CDR3 spans 13 residues.

This clone came up a few times. V gene TRBV7-9 combines with J gene TRBJ1-2; TRBD1 aligns across 7 bases. CDR3 length: 16 residues. V lost 4 bases to trimming and J lost 4 bases; unmatched junction nucleotides: 12. Germline values: CDR1 SEHNR, CDR2 FQNEAQ (reference sequence). This CDR3 reads CASSSVSTGVIYGYTF. The CDR3 DNA reads as TGTGCCAGCAGCTCGGTGAGCACAGGGGTTATCTATGGCTACACCTTC.

V is TRBV19 and J is TRBJ1-1, with a tentative D call TRBD1 (6 bases). Germline lookup yields CDR1 LNHDA and CDR2 SQIVND (reference sequence). The CDR3 runs 16 residues. V lost 5 bases, J lost 1 base, and 17 bases lay in between. The CDR3: CASSAPTGNPNTEAFF. Written as DNA, the CDR3 is TGTGCCAGTAGTGCCCCTACAGGGAACCCGAACACTGAAGCTTTCTTT.

This clone showed up just a few times. The chain employs TRBV21-1 and TRBJ1-6. TRBV21-1 is a pseudogene locus. CDR3 length: 18 residues. The CDR3 sequence is CASIPNHYPVSPLAPLHF. CDR3 bases: TGTGCCAGCATCCCAAACCACTATCCGGTCTCTCCCTTGGCACCCCTCCACTTT.

The chain recombines TRBV3-1 (or the pseudogene TRBV3-2) with TRBJ2-5, with D possibly matching TRBD2 (7 bases). The CDR3 covers 18 residues. V lost 4 bases and J 2 bases, leaving 23 bases between the germline ends. Germline V gene data show CDR1 as LGHDT and CDR2 as YNNKEL (reference sequence). The CDR3 sequence: CASSLSVRVGGLQETQYF. In nucleotides, the CDR3 is TGTGCCAGCAGCCTTTCCGTGCGTGTCGGGGGGCTGCAAGAGACCCAGTACTTC.

This chain joins TRBV5-1 and TRBJ2-1; the D is unclear. The CDR3 loop spans 14 amino acids. Between the trimmed V and J ends, which lost 4 bases and 3 bases, there was a span of 11 bases. Germline values: CDR1 SGHRS, CDR2 YFSETQ. CDR3 sequence (DNA): TGCGCCAGCAGCGTCACAGTCCACTACAATGAGCAGTTCTTC. This codes for CASSVTVHYNEQFF.

V is TRBV23-1 and J is TRBJ1-4; 12 positions agree with TRBD1. TRBV23-1 is annotated as an ORF whose role is uncertain. The CDR3 totals 19 residues. Trimming cost V 9 bases and J 0 bases; bases outside gene matches: 14. The CDR3 loop reads CARTFRDRGHRATNEKLFF. The CDR3 DNA is TGCGCCAGAACGTTTCGGGACAGGGGGCATAGGGCAACTAATGAAAAACTGTTTTTT.

The V call is TRBV7-9, the J call TRBJ2-1, with D tentatively TRBD1 (6 bases). Germline CDR1 is SEHNR and CDR2 is FQNEAQ (reference sequence). The CDR3 spans 17 residues. The ends were cut back, 3 bases at V and 0 bases at J, with 15 bases in the middle. Here the CDR3 DNA reads TGTGCCAGCAGCTTCGGACAGTTGATAAGCTCCTACAATGAGCAGTTCTTC. It specifies CASSFGQLISSYNEQFF.

V is TRBV6-5 and J is TRBJ1-2; 7 nucleotides match TRBD1. V gave up 5 bases and J gave up 7 bases; unmatched junction bases: 10. Germline V gene lookup returns CDR1 MNHEY and CDR2 SVGAGI. CDR3 length equals 14 residues. The DNA for the CDR3 is TGTGCCAGCAGTCTGTCAGGGACAGAGGGTGGCTACACCTTC. This codes for CASSLSGTEGGYTF.